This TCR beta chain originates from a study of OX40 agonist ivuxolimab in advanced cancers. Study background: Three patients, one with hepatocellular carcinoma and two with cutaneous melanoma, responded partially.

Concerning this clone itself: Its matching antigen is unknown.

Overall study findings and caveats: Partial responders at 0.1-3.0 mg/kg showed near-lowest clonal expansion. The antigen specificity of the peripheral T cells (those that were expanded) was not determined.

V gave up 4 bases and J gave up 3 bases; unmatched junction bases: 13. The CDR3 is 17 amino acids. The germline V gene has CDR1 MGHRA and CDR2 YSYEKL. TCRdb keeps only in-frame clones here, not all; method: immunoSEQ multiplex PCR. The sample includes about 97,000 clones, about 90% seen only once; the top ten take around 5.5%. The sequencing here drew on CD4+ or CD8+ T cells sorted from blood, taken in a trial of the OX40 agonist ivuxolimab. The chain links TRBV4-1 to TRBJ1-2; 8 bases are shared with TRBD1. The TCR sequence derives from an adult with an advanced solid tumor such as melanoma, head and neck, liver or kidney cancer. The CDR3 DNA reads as TGCGCCAGCAGCCCCGGCAGGGGGCAACTCTACGACTATGGCTACACCTTC. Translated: CASSPGRGQLYDYGYTF.